These 14 T cell receptor beta chains were sequenced from one sample in a study of T cells in Graves' hyperthyroidism and ophthalmopathy. Template material for amplifying TCR beta CDR3 regions consisted of RNA transcripts. TCR CDR3 regions were first amplified by RT-PCR with HTBI primers. TCRdb used MiXCR to reprocess the multiplex PCR reads, holding one entry per CDR3 protein. This table holds 300,000 to 450,000 distinct CDR3 sequences, roughly 15% found once. Sequencing was carried out using blood. All receptors come from a woman in her 30s with Graves' ophthalmopathy.

The sample holds many counts of this clonotype. The genes are TRBV6-1 and TRBJ2-5; D could derive from TRBD1 or TRBD2 (5 bases each). The germline gives CDR1 MNHNS, CDR2 SASEGT. CDR3 length: 17 residues. Trimming cost V 5 bases and J 1 base, with 20 bases left between them. The DNA of the CDR3 is TGTGCCAGCAGTTACGAGCCGTCCGCCGGGGCCCAAGAGACCCAGTACTTC. It codes for CASSYEPSAGAQETQYF.

The sample holds many counts of this clonotype. The V call is TRBV7-9, the J call TRBJ1-6; D is ambiguous. This CDR3 is built from 14 residues. The ends were cut back, 1 base at V and 8 bases at J, with 9 bases in the middle. Germline V lookup: CDR1 SEHNR, CDR2 FQNEAQ (reference sequence). CDR3 coding DNA: TGTGCCAGCAGCTTAGGTTTTGGGTATTCACCCCTCCACTTT. This codes for CASSLGFGYSPLHF.

This clonotype was seen a handful of times. V and J are TRBV5-1 and TRBJ2-3; D uncertain. From germline, CDR1 is SGHRS and CDR2 YFSETQ. The CDR3 extends over 14 amino acids. V shed 0 bases and J shed 3 bases, with 8 bases lying between them. CDR3 DNA: TGCGCCAGCAGCTTGGAGCACTTGACAGATACGCAGTATTTT. Amino acid sequence: CASSLEHLTDTQYF.

Only a few counts were recorded for this clonotype. The chain combines TRBV5-5 with TRBJ1-4; D unresolved. CDR3 length: 17 residues. The V end lost 0 bases, the J end lost 7 bases, and 19 bases lay between the germline ends. In germline, CDR1 is SGHKS, CDR2 YYEKEE (reference sequence). In DNA form, the CDR3 reads TGTGCCAGCAGCTTGGATCCGGGCGCCCATCGGGGTGAAAAACTGTTTTTT. Translation gives CASSLDPGAHRGEKLFF.

The table lists this clonotype with many counts. The genes are TRBV4-1 and TRBJ1-5; 11 nucleotides align to TRBD1. Losses at the gene ends were 0 bases for V and 5 bases for J; bases not matched to a gene: 3. This CDR3 is built from 16 residues. Germline CDR1 reads MGHRA; CDR2 reads YSYEKL. The CDR3 nucleotides are TGCGCCAGCAGCCAAGATACGGGACAGGGGGATCAGCCCCAGCATTTT. This translates into CASSQDTGQGDQPQHF.

This clonotype was observed many times. The chain has TRBV13 and TRBJ1-1, with 10 bases lining up with TRBD1. CDR3 length: 16 residues. V was clipped by 8 bases and J by 2 bases; unmatched bases: 11. Germline values: CDR1 PRHDT, CDR2 FYEKMQ (reference sequence). The CDR3 nucleotides read TGTGCCAGCCATCCGGGACAGGGGCTCTCAAACACTGAAGCTTTCTTT. Protein: CASHPGQGLSNTEAFF.

The sample holds many counts of this clonotype. The V call is TRBV20-1, the J call TRBJ2-1, with unresolved D. The V end lost 6 bases, the J end lost 1 base, and 13 bases lay between the germline ends. The CDR3 is made up of 14 amino acids. Germline V gene lookup returns CDR1 DFQATT and CDR2 SNEGSKA (reference sequence). The CDR3 DNA follows: TGCAGTGCCATGGGCCAGCCTTCCTACAATGAGCAGTTCTTC. It specifies CSAMGQPSYNEQFF.

V gene TRBV19 combines with J gene TRBJ1-2, with unresolved D. This CDR3 has 13 residues. Germline lookup yields CDR1 LNHDA and CDR2 SQIVND (reference sequence). V gave up 3 bases and J gave up 8 bases, with 13 bases separating them. The CDR3 loop reads CASSMRPPGGYTF. The CDR3 DNA is TGTGCCAGTAGTATGCGGCCCCCGGGGGGCTACACCTTC.

This clonotype was recorded many times. The gene calls are TRBV9 and TRBJ2-3, with D possibly being TRBD2 (6 bases). The germline gives CDR1 SGDLS, CDR2 YYNGEE. This CDR3 is 15 amino acids long. Trimming stripped 2 bases from V and 5 bases from J, with 15 bases between. CDR3 in DNA: TGTGCCAGCAGCGTTGGCGGGCGGAGGGGAGATACGCAGTATTTT. It yields the protein CASSVGGRRGDTQYF.

At least ten counts were recorded for this clonotype. The chain is built from TRBV3-1 and TRBJ2-7, with a tentative D call TRBD1 (6 bases). CDR1 and CDR2 (germline): LGHDT, YNNKEL (reference sequence). Between the trimmed V and J ends, which lost 5 bases and 7 bases, there was a span of 15 bases. The CDR3 is made up of 13 amino acids. CDR3 amino acids: CASSNRDSVEQYF. The CDR3 DNA reads TGTGCCAGCAGCAACAGGGATTCGGTGGAGCAGTACTTC.

This clonotype has ten or more counts. J is TRBJ1-1 and V is TRBV18; TRBD1 is a possible D gene (5 bases). The CDR3 extends over 16 amino acids. Trimming removed 0 bases from V and 3 bases from J, with 14 bases in between. CDR1 and CDR2 from the germline V gene are KGHSH and LQKENI. CDR3 sequence reads: CASSPPQGRADTEAFF. CDR3 coding DNA: TGTGCCAGCTCACCACCCCAGGGAAGGGCTGACACTGAAGCTTTCTTT.

This CDR3 reads CASSLYGRLGPTNYGYTF. The DNA of the CDR3 is TGTGCCAGCAGTTTATACGGCAGGTTAGGACCCACTAACTATGGCTACACCTTC. V and J are TRBV27 and TRBJ1-2; D remains ambiguous. This CDR3 region has 18 residues. CDR1 and CDR2 from the germline V gene are MNHEY and SMNVEV (reference sequence). V dropped 1 base and J dropped 0 bases, with 18 bases sitting between them.

A few counts support this clonotype. The rearrangement joins TRBV12-3 or TRBV12-4 to TRBJ2-2, with 8 bases identical to TRBD2. The CDR3 covers 15 residues. V gave up 3 bases and J gave up 7 bases; unmatched junction bases: 7. The CDR3 DNA reads TGTGCCAGCAGTTTGGGTCGGGGGGGGATCGGGGAGCTGTTTTTT. Its translation is CASSLGRGGIGELFF.

This clonotype was observed a few times. The chain recombines TRBV30 with TRBJ1-2, with D possibly matching TRBD1 (5 bases). Germline assignment: CDR1 GTSNPN and CDR2 SVGIG (reference sequence). V dropped 2 bases and J dropped 8 bases, with 9 bases sitting between them. The CDR3 loop spans 11 amino acids. This chain's CDR3 is CAWSRQSGYTF. The CDR3 bases are TGTGCCTGGAGTCGACAGAGCGGCTACACCTTC.